This paragraph covers one T cell receptor (beta chain) sequence. Its antigen is still unknown. This specimen comes from a study of blood T cells in healthy people across ages. Study in general: About one barcoded beta molecule per two T cells came from capture by template switching. General study points: Comparison with aged donors showed that long-lived donors had more naive CD4+ cells and higher diversity.

Germline CDR1 and CDR2: LGHNA and YNFKEQ. V lost 3 bases, J lost 4 bases, and 11 bases stayed unmatched. The CDR3 sequence is 16 residues long. Sample-barcoded 5' priming and a J-beta primer mix drove a second PCR of roughly 6 to 12 cycles. Each cDNA molecule, via a template-switch adaptor with 12 random nucleotides, was tagged. TCRdb recomputed calls from the 5' RACE reads with MiXCR, one row per CDR3 protein. The sample has fewer than 1,000,000 distinct CDR3 sequences, roughly 46% seen once; the top ten hold 15% to 20%. This receptor was identified in a man aged 80 or over in good health. Sample: blood. This chain uses TRBV4-2 with TRBJ2-5; TRBD1 agrees at 7 bases. For the CDR3, the DNA is TGTGCCAGCAGCCATGATGCTGAAGCAGGGGGAGAGACCCAGTACTTC. Its translation: CASSHDAEAGGETQYF.